The 10 T cell receptor beta chains below come from one sample, sequenced in a study of blood T cell repertoires in COVID-19. The data were produced by immunoSEQ multiplex PCR, yet TCRdb's version contains in-frame clones alone and is incomplete. The sample includes approximately 330,000 clones, about nine tenths of them seen just once. Sequenced material: PBMCs or T cells enriched from blood (not recorded which). The receptors derive from a woman aged 25-40 years who had recovered from COVID-19.

The chain joins TRBV4-2 to TRBJ2-7; TRBD2 agrees at 7 bases. The CDR3 runs 16 residues. Trimming took 0 bases from V and 0 from J; bases not matched to a gene: 5. CDR1 is LGHNA and CDR2 is YNFKEQ in the germline V gene. The CDR3 DNA follows: TGTGCCAGCAGCCAAGAAAGGCTAGCGGTCTCCTACGAGCAGTACTTC. It specifies CASSQERLAVSYEQYF.

This rearrangement joins TRBV12-5 to TRBJ2-3; 10 positions match TRBD2. Germline V gives CDR1 LGHNT, CDR2 FRNRAP. The CDR3 is 16 residues long. V shed 2 bases, J shed 3 bases, and the junction held 5 bases outside the gene matches. The DNA for the CDR3 is TGTGCTAGTGGTTTGCCTAGCGGGAGTGGTACAGATACGCAGTATTTT. This sequence encodes CASGLPSGSGTDTQYF.

This chain joins TRBV21-1 and TRBJ2-4; the table's D call TRBD1 went unverified against the DNA. TRBV21-1 is a pseudogene locus. CDR3 length: 16 amino acids. CDR3 coding DNA: TGTGCCAGCAGCAAAGAAGGGGCGTTGGGCAAAAACATTCAGTACTTC. Encoded protein: CASSKEGALGKNIQYF.

The V and J genes are TRBV7-9 and TRBJ2-1; D remains ambiguous. With 7 bases removed from V and 4 bases from J, the gap between germline ends came to 8 bases. The CDR3 totals 12 residues. From germline, CDR1 is SEHNR and CDR2 FQNEAQ (reference sequence). CDR3 in DNA: TGTGCCAGCACCTCAGATTACAATGAGCAGTTCTTC. This gives the protein CASTSDYNEQFF.

CDR3 amino acids: CASSSTRTGPAYEQYF. CDR3 DNA sequence: TGTGCCAGCAGCTCTACTAGGACAGGGCCTGCCTACGAGCAGTACTTC. The chain employs TRBV3-1 (or the pseudogene TRBV3-2) and TRBJ2-7, with TRBD1 identical over 8 bases. The CDR3 sequence is 16 residues long. The germline CDR1 and CDR2 sequences are LGHDT and YNNKEL (reference sequence). The V gene end was trimmed by 5 bases and the J gene end by 2 bases; junction bases not matched to a gene: 11.

V is TRBV2 and J is TRBJ2-3, with 8 bases identical to TRBD2. Trimming took 0 bases from V and 6 from J; bases not matched to a gene: 2. CDR1 is SNHLY and CDR2 is FYNNEI in the germline V gene. This CDR3 region has 14 residues. In nucleotides, the CDR3 is TGTGCCAGCAGTGAAGCTAGCGGGGCCGATACGCAGTATTTT. Protein sequence: CASSEASGADTQYF.

The chain couples TRBV7-6 to TRBJ2-3, with a tentative D call TRBD2 (6 bases). The CDR3 is 15 amino acids. Germline V CDR1 and CDR2: SGHVS, FNYEAQ. The V gene lost 5 bases and the J gene lost 2 bases, with 14 bases spanning the gap. The CDR3 is CASSLGTGDTDTQYF. CDR3 DNA sequence: TGTGCCAGCAGCCTGGGGACGGGGGACACAGATACGCAGTATTTT. Variable domain in full (rest from reference TRBV7-6 and TRBJ2-3): GAGVSQSPRYKVTKRGQDVALRCDPISGHVSLYWYRQALGQGPEFLTYFNYEAQQDKSGLPNDRFSAERPEGSISTLTIQRTEQRDSAMYRCASSLGTGDTDTQYFGPGTRLTVL.

The CDR3 loop reads CASSLSPRYEQYF. The CDR3 coding sequence is TGTGCCAGCAGTTTATCACCCCGGTACGAGCAGTACTTC. The rearrangement uses TRBV28 and TRBJ2-7; D gene ambiguous. Germline V gene lookup returns CDR1 MDHEN and CDR2 SYDVKM. There are 13 residues in the CDR3. V was shortened by 1 base and J by 4 bases, with 8 bases between the two germline ends.

The chain combines TRBV6-5 with TRBJ1-4; perhaps TRBD1 as D (5 bases). With 0 bases removed from V and 8 bases from J, the gap between germline ends came to 13 bases. Per the germline V gene, CDR1 is MNHEY and CDR2 is SVGAGI. The length of the CDR3 is 15 residues. CDR3 nucleotide sequence: TGTGCCAGCAGTTACTCGAACAGGCTGGGGGAAAAACTGTTTTTT. Protein sequence: CASSYSNRLGEKLFF.

This chain uses TRBV4-3 with TRBJ2-6, with a tentative D call TRBD1 (5 bases). V was clipped by 3 bases and J by 4 bases, with 22 bases between them. This CDR3 is built from 19 residues. Germline CDR1 and CDR2: LGHNA and YSLEER. The CDR3 nucleotides are TGCGCCAGCAGCCAGACTTTCGGACGGACAAAGTCGGGGGCCAACGTCCTGACTTTC. Protein: CASSQTFGRTKSGANVLTF.